This TCR beta chain was profiled in a study of T cells after yellow fever vaccination. This clonotype has more than one count but fewer than ten. No antigen is known for it. Germline values: CDR1 SGHRS, CDR2 YFSETQ. This CDR3 contains 15 residues. V gave up 6 bases and J gave up 3 bases, with 15 bases separating them. TCRdb re-derived calls from the 5' RACE reads in MiXCR, one entry per CDR3 protein. The sample gives under 500,000 distinct CDR3 sequences, around a sixth of which show up once; around 17% is in the top ten. Study-wide results and caveats: At approximately 96% for CD4 and just over 85% for CD8, most primary-vaccination clones showed up again after the booster.

This chain uses TRBV5-1 with TRBJ1-4; TRBD1 might be the D (5 bases). This TCR was recovered from a man aged 18 to 35 who received the YFV17D yellow fever vaccine. The sample here was PBMCs, taken before the yellow fever booster vaccination. The CDR3 reads CASNPGTAANEKLFF. In nucleotides, the CDR3 is TGCGCCAGCAACCCCGGGACGGCAGCTAATGAAAAACTGTTTTTT.